The table lists the clone carrying this TCR beta chain with a few counts. Its antigen is not identified. A far more abundant clone sits one base away, making this likely a read error. The read ends 3 residues early relative to the CDR3; the germline J gene fills the gap. This CDR3 contains 13 residues. V lost 4 bases and J 0 bases, leaving 5 bases between the germline ends. Germline CDR1 MRHNA, CDR2 SNTAGT. The entry originates in a study of T cell clonality in common variable immunodeficiency. Study outcomes and limitations: Authors noted CVID clonality's cause needs subpopulation repertoire sequencing.

The repertoire was sequenced with immunoSEQ multiplex PCR; TCRdb's copy has only in-frame clones and lacks some. Singletons are absent from the sample, which has 44,000 or so clones. The clonotype comes from a person aged 18 to 75 in good health. This chain uses TRBV6-4 with TRBJ2-3, with D tentatively TRBD2 (5 bases). Material: peripheral blood mononuclear cells. The part of the CDR3 DNA that was read is TGTGCCAGCAGTGGCGGGAGCACAGATACG. This codes for CASSGGSTDT. The whole CDR3 region reads CASSGGSTDTQYF.